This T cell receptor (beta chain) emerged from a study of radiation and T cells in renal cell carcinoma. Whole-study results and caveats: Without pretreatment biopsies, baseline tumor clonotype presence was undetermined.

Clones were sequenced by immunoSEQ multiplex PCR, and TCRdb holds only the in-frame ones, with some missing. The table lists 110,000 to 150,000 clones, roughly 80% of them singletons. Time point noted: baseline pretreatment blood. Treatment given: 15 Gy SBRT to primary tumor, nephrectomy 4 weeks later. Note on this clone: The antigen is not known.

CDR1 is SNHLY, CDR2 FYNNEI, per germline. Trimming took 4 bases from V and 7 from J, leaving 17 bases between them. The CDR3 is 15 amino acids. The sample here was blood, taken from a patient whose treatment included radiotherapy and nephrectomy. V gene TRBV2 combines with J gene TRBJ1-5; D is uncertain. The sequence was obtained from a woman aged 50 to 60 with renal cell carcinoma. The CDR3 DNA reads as TGTGCCAGCAGTGGTGAGGGAGGAGTGTCGCAGCCCCAGCATTTT. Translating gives CASSGEGGVSQPQHF.